The 18 T cell receptor beta chains reported below all come from one sample, sequenced in a study of T cell changes during pregnancy in multiple sclerosis. Profiled with immunoSEQ multiplex PCR; TCRdb holds only in-frame clones, not every one. The sample lists about 61,000 clones; about 90% were seen once. The specimen comprised peripheral blood, sampled in the first trimester of pregnancy. The receptors were gathered from a female donor in good health, enrolled as a control in a pregnancy study.

This clone was observed once. The chain couples TRBV2 to TRBJ2-7, with 8 bases that match TRBD2. The trim removed 8 bases at V and 1 base at J, leaving 7 bases unmatched. Germline lookup yields CDR1 SNHLY and CDR2 FYNNEI. CDR3 length: 14 amino acids. CDR3 sequence reads: CASRPVAGSYEQYF. CDR3 nucleotides: TGTGCCAGCCGACCGGTAGCGGGGTCCTACGAGCAGTACTTC.

This clone came up once. The gene calls are TRBV2 and TRBJ2-1, with TRBD1 identical over 7 bases. Trimming at V came to 3 bases and at J to 7 bases, leaving 6 bases not matched to a gene. Germline assignment: CDR1 SNHLY and CDR2 FYNNEI. The CDR3 runs to 14 residues. The CDR3 region is CASSDYDRENEQFF. CDR3 bases: TGTGCCAGCAGTGATTACGACAGGGAGAATGAGCAGTTCTTC.

The chain links TRBV30 to TRBJ2-7; 8 bases fit TRBD1. There are 15 residues in the CDR3. With V trimmed by 1 base and J by 3 bases, 8 bases remained unmatched. CDR1 and CDR2 (germline): GTSNPN, SVGIG (reference sequence). CDR3 region: CAWSETGTGGYEQYF. Here the CDR3 DNA reads TGTGCCTGGAGTGAGACCGGGACAGGAGGCTACGAGCAGTACTTC.

This sequence joins TRBV10-2 and TRBJ1-1, with TRBD1 matching over 7 bases. The V gene end was trimmed by 4 bases and the J gene end by 8 bases; junction bases not matched to a gene: 1. Germline CDR1 reads WSHSY; CDR2 reads SAAADI. This CDR3 comprises 11 residues. CDR3 bases: TGCGCCAGCAGTGCACAGGGGGAAGCTTTCTTT. Protein sequence: CASSAQGEAFF.

The V and J genes are TRBV6-1 and TRBJ1-2; 10 nucleotides line up with TRBD1. V lost 3 bases, J lost 7 bases, and 2 bases stayed unmatched. CDR1 and CDR2 from the germline V gene are MNHNS and SASEGT. The CDR3 covers 13 residues. Written as DNA, the CDR3 is TGTGCCAGCAGTGATGGACAGGGGGTTGGCTACACCTTC. Its translation: CASSDGQGVGYTF.

The rearrangement links TRBV9 to TRBJ2-2; TRBD2 aligns across 10 bases. The CDR3 contains 16 residues. V gave up 4 bases and J gave up 4 bases; unmatched junction bases: 7. Per germline, CDR1 SGDLS and CDR2 YYNGEE. CDR3: CASSIQAGGPTGELFF. CDR3 sequence (DNA): TGTGCCAGCAGCATACAAGCGGGGGGGCCCACCGGGGAGCTGTTTTTT.

This rearrangement joins TRBV7-2 to TRBJ2-2, with D possibly matching TRBD2 (6 bases). The CDR3 length is 13 residues. Germline V gene sequence: CDR1 SGHTA, CDR2 FQGNSA. V shed 3 bases and J shed 7 bases, with 9 bases lying between them. CDR3 nucleotides: TGTGCCAGCAGCTTCACTAGCTTCGGGGAGCTGTTTTTT. This encodes CASSFTSFGELFF.

The V gene is TRBV25-1, the J gene TRBJ2-2; possible D gene TRBD2, 5 bases. The CDR3 is made up of 18 amino acids. Germline V gene data show CDR1 as MGHDK and CDR2 as SYGVNS. V was clipped by 4 bases and J by 5 bases, with 23 bases between them. In nucleotides, the CDR3 is TGTGCCAGCAGTGTTACCTCCCGGGTCCCGCCGGGAACCGGGGAGCTGTTTTTT. This codes for CASSVTSRVPPGTGELFF.

This sequence joins TRBV6-5 and TRBJ1-1; 7 nucleotides align to TRBD1. Germline V gene data show CDR1 as MNHEY and CDR2 as SVGAGI. The J segment lost 1 base and the V segment lost 6 bases, leaving 5 bases of the junction unmatched. This CDR3 has 14 amino acids. The CDR3 nucleotides read TGTGCCAGCAGAACCGGGACAGCGAACACTGAAGCTTTCTTT. Its protein product is CASRTGTANTEAFF.

J is TRBJ2-7 and V is TRBV6-5; D is perhaps TRBD2 (7 bases). CDR3 length: 14 residues. Germline values: CDR1 MNHEY, CDR2 SVGAGI. Trimming cost V 6 bases and J 3 bases, with 15 bases left between them. CDR3 protein: CASSTQRGGYEQYF. In nucleotides, the CDR3 is TGTGCCAGCAGCACCCAGAGGGGGGGCTACGAGCAGTACTTC.

This clone was detected only once. The rearrangement uses TRBV9 and TRBJ2-7; 10 nucleotides agree with TRBD1. CDR1 is SGDLS and CDR2 is YYNGEE in the germline V gene. Trimming at V came to 1 base and at J to 2 bases, leaving 3 bases not matched to a gene. The CDR3 spans 15 residues. The CDR3 region is CASSVRQGATYEQYF. The CDR3 DNA is TGTGCCAGCAGCGTAAGACAGGGGGCGACCTACGAGCAGTACTTC.

The chain links TRBV6-6 to TRBJ2-7; TRBD1 aligns across 9 bases. CDR1 and CDR2 (germline): MNHNY, SVGAGI (reference sequence). CDR3 length equals 15 residues. Trimming cost V 5 bases and J 5 bases; bases outside gene matches: 10. The CDR3 is CASSIRQGGGHEQYF. The CDR3 nucleotides read TGTGCCAGCAGTATACGACAGGGGGGTGGACACGAGCAGTACTTC.

The chain carries TRBV4-3 and TRBJ2-3; 11 bases line up with TRBD1. This CDR3 has 16 amino acids. J was trimmed by 4 bases and V by 0 bases; bases with no gene match: 3. Germline loops: CDR1 LGHNA, CDR2 YSLEER. CDR3 sequence: CASSQDPGQGADTQYF. In DNA, the CDR3 is TGCGCCAGCAGCCAAGATCCGGGACAGGGGGCAGATACGCAGTATTTT.

The J gene is TRBJ2-1, the V gene TRBV7-9; 13 bases are a match to TRBD2. Trimming cost V 5 bases and J 8 bases; bases outside gene matches: 12. From germline, CDR1 is SEHNR and CDR2 FQNEAQ (reference sequence). This CDR3 comprises 17 residues. The CDR3, as DNA: TGTGCCAGCAGCACAACTAGCGGGGGGGCCATCGCCCATGAGCAGTTCTTC. Residues: CASSTTSGGAIAHEQFF.

The chain combines TRBV19 with TRBJ2-1, with 12 bases fitting TRBD2. From germline, CDR1 is LNHDA and CDR2 SQIVND (reference sequence). CDR3 size: 16 residues. Trimming cost V 4 bases and J 4 bases; bases outside gene matches: 5. The DNA for the CDR3 is TGTGCCAGTAGTACCGAGACTAGCGGGGGATACAATGAGCAGTTCTTC. This translates into CASSTETSGGYNEQFF.

V gene TRBV9 combines with J gene TRBJ1-4; a weak D match, TRBD1 (6 bases). Germline V gene data show CDR1 as SGDLS and CDR2 as YYNGEE. Trimming cost V 0 bases and J 5 bases, with 14 bases left between them. The CDR3 is 16 amino acids. The CDR3 loop reads CASSVGNRAPNEKLFF. The CDR3 DNA sequence: TGTGCCAGCAGCGTAGGGAACAGGGCCCCAAATGAAAAACTGTTTTTT.

V and J are TRBV4-2 and TRBJ1-3; weak D call: TRBD1 (5 bases). Looked up from germline, CDR1 is LGHNA and CDR2 is YNFKEQ. V was trimmed by 4 bases and J by 0 bases, leaving 13 bases between them. The CDR3 covers 16 residues. DNA of the CDR3: TGTGCCAGCAGCCTCAAGGGGACTGACTCTGGAAACACCATATATTTT. It codes for CASSLKGTDSGNTIYF.

This chain connects TRBV7-3 to TRBJ2-1; 7 nucleotides match TRBD2. V dropped 2 bases and J dropped 4; count of bases not matched to a gene: 11. CDR3 length: 17 amino acids. Germline V lookup: CDR1 SGHTA, CDR2 FQGTGA. The DNA of the CDR3 is TGTGCCAGCAGCTTAGCCCCTAGCGGACTCGTTTACAATGAGCAGTTCTTC. It specifies CASSLAPSGLVYNEQFF.